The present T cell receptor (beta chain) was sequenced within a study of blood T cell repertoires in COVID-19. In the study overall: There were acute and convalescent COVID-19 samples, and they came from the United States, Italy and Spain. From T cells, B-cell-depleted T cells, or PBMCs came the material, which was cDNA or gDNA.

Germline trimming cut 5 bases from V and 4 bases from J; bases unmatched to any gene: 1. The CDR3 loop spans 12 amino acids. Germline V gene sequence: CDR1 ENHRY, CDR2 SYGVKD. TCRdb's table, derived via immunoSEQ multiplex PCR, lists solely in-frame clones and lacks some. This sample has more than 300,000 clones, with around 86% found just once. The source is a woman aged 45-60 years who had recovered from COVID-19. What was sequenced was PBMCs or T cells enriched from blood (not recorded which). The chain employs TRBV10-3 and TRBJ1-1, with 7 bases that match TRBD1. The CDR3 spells CAISNRGTEAFF. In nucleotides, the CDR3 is TGTGCCATCAGTAACAGGGGCACTGAAGCTTTCTTT.